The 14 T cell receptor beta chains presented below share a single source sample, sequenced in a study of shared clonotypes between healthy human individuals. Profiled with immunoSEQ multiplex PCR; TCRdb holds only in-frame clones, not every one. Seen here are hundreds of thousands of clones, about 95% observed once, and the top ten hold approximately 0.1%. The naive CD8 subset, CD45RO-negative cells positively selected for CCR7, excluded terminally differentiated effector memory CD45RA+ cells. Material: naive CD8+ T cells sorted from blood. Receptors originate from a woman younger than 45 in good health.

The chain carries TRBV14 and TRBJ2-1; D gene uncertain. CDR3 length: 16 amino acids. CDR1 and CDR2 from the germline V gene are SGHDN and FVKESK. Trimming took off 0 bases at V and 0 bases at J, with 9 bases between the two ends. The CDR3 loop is CASSQEGLLSYNEQFF. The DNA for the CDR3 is TGTGCCAGCAGCCAAGAAGGCCTCCTCTCCTACAATGAGCAGTTCTTC.

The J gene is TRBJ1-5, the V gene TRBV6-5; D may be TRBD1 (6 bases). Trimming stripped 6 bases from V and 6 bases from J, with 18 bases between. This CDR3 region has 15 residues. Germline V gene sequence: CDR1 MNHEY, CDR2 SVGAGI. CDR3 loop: CASSIGGGLGQPQHF. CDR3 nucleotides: TGTGCCAGCAGCATCGGGGGGGGCCTAGGTCAGCCCCAGCATTTT.

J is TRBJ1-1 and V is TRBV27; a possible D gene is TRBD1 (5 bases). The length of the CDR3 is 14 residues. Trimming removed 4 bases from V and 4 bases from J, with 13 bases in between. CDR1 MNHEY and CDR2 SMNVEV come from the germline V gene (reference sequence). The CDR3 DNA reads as TGTGCCAGCAGTTGGCTCGGGGGGGTCACTGAAGCTTTCTTT. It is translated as CASSWLGGVTEAFF.

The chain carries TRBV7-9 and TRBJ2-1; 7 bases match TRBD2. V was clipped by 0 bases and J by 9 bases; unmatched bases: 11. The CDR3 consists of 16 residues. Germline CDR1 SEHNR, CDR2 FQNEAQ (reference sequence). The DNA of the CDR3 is TGTGCCAGCAGCTTAGCGGCTGCGGGAGAAAATGGTGAGCAGTTCTTC. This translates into CASSLAAAGENGEQFF.

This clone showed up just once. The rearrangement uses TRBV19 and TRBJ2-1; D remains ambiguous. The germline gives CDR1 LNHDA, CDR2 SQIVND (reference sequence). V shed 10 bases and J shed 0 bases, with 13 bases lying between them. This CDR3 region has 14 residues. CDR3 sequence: CATNSPASYNEQFF. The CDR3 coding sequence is TGTGCCACCAACTCCCCGGCCTCCTACAATGAGCAGTTCTTC.

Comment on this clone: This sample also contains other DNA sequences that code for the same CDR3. CDR3 loop: CASSLADEQYF. The CDR3 nucleotides are TGTGCCAGCAGCCTGGCTGACGAGCAGTACTTC. This sequence joins TRBV5-4 and TRBJ2-7; D gene ambiguous. CDR3 length: 11 residues. Trimming cost V 4 bases and J 5 bases, with 7 bases left between them. CDR1 and CDR2 (germline): SGHNT, YYREEE (reference sequence).

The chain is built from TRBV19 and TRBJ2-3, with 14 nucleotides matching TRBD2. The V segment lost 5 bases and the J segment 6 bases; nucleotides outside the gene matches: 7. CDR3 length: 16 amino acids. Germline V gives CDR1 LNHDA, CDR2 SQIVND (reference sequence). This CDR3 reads CASSPGLAGAGDTQYF. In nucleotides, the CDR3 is TGTGCCAGTAGTCCGGGACTAGCGGGAGCAGGGGATACGCAGTATTTT.

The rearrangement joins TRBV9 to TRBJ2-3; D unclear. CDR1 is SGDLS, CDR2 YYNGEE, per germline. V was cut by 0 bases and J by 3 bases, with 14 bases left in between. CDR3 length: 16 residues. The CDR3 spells CASSVGWVPRTDTQYF. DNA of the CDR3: TGTGCCAGCAGCGTAGGGTGGGTCCCCCGAACAGATACGCAGTATTTT.

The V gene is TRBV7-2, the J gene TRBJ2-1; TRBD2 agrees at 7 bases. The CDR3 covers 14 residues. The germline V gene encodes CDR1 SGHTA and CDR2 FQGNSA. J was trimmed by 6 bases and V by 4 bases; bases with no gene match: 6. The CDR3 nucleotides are TGTGCCAGCAGCTCCGATGGGACTATCAATGAGCAGTTCTTC. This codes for CASSSDGTINEQFF.

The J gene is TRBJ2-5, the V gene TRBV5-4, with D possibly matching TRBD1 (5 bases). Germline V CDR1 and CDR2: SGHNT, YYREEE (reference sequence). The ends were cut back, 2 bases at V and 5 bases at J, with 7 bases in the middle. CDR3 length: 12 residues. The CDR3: CASSLSGETQYF. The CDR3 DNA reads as TGTGCCAGCAGCTTATCAGGGGAGACCCAGTACTTC. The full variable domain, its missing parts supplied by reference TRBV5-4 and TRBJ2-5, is ETGVTQSPTHLIKTRGQQVTLRCSSQSGHNTVSWYQQALGQGPQFIFQYYREEENGRGNFPPRFSGLQFPNYSSELNVNALELDDSALYLCASSLSGETQYFGPGTRLLVL.

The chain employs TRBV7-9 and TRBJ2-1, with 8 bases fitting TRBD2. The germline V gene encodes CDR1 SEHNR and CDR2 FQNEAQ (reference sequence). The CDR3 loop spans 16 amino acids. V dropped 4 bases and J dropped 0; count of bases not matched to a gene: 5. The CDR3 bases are TGTGCCAGCAGCTCCCCCGGGACTAGCTCCTACAATGAGCAGTTCTTC. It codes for CASSSPGTSSYNEQFF.

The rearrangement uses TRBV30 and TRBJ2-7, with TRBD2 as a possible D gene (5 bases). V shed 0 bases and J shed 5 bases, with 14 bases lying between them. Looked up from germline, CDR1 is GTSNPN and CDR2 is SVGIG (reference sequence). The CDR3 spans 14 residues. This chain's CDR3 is CAWSVPGFRDEQYF. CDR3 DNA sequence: TGTGCCTGGAGTGTACCGGGGTTTAGGGACGAGCAGTACTTC.

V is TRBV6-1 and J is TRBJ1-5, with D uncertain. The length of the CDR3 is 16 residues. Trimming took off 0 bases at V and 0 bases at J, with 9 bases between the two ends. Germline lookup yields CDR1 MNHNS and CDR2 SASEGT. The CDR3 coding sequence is TGTGCCAGCAGTGAAGCGCCCGGTTTTAGCAATCAGCCCCAGCATTTT. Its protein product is CASSEAPGFSNQPQHF.

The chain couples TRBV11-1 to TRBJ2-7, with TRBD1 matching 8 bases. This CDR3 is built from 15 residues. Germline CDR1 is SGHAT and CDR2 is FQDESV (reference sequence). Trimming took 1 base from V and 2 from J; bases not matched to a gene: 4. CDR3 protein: CASSLGRTGTYEQYF. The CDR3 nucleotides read TGTGCCAGCAGCTTAGGCCGGACAGGGACCTACGAGCAGTACTTC.